Sequencing of this TCR beta chain was carried out in a study of glioma-infiltrating T cells after dendritic cell vaccination. The CDR3 loop spans 16 amino acids. V shed 3 bases, J shed 5 bases, and the junction held 10 bases outside the gene matches. Germline loops: CDR1 LNHDA, CDR2 SQIVND (reference sequence). On this clone: Its antigen is currently unknown.

Primers: 60 V beta forward and 13 J beta reverse. Clones were read by immunoSEQ multiplex PCR, and TCRdb kept only the in-frame ones, dropping some. The sample gives roughly 51,000 clones, 85% of which show up once; approximately 10% is in the top ten. Study-wide results and limits: Estimated pretreatment TIL content predicted outcome after dendritic cell vaccination.

Blood PBMC samples: pre-vaccination, two weeks post third vaccination, and at tumor progression. The TCR sequence derives from a human donor with glioblastoma. The sample here was blood, taken before dendritic cell vaccination. The chain employs TRBV19 and TRBJ1-1; TRBD1 matches at 9 bases. The CDR3 region is CASSMVSQGAHTEAFF. CDR3 in DNA: TGTGCCAGTAGTATGGTGTCACAGGGGGCTCATACTGAAGCTTTCTTT.